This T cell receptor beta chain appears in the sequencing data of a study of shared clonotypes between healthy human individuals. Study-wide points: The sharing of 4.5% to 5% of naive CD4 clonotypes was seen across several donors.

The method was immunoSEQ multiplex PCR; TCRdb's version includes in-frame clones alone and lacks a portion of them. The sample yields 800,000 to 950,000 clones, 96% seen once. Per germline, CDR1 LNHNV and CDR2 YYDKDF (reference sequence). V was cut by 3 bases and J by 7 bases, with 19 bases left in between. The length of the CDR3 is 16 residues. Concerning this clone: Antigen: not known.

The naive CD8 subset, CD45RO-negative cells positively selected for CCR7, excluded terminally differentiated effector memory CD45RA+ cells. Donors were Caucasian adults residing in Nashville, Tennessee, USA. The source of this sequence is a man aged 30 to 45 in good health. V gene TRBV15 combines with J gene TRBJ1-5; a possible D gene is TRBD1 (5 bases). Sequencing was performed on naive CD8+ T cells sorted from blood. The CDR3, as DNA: TGTGCCACCAGCAGTCCGAGGGAGGGGTTCAGCCAGCCCCAGCATTTT. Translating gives CATSSPREGFSQPQHF.